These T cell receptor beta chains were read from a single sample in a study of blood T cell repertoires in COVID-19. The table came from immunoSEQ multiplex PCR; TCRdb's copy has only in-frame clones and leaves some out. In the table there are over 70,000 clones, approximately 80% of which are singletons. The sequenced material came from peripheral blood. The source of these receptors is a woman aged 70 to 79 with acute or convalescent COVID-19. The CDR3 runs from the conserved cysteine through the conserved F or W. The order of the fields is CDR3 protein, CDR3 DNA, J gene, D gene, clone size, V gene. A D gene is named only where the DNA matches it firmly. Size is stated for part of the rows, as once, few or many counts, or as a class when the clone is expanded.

CASSLRQANTGELFF	TGTGCCAGCAGTTTACGACAGGCGAACACCGGGGAGCTGTTTTTT	TRBJ2-2	.	.	TRBV27
CAWSGGPTGANTEAFF	TGTGCCTGGAGTGGGGGTCCGACAGGGGCCAACACTGAAGCTTTCTTT	TRBJ1-1	TRBD1	once	TRBV30
CASSLDRVVGDTQYF	TGTGCCAGCAGTTTAGACAGGGTGGTGGGAGATACGCAGTATTTT	TRBJ2-3	TRBD1	.	TRBV27
CAWSVLGQRNSPLHF	TGTGCCTGGAGTGTACTTGGTCAGAGGAATTCACCCCTCCACTTT	TRBJ1-6	.	.	TRBV30
CASSHGLPVGQFF	TGTGCCAGCAGCCACGGACTCCCGGTTGGGCAGTTCTTC	TRBJ2-1	.	.	TRBV12-3/TRBV12-4
CASSLGTGAGELFF	TGTGCCAGCAGTTTAGGGACAGGGGCCGGGGAGCTGTTTTTT	TRBJ2-2	TRBD1	.	TRBV27
CASSLRGAKGYTF	TGTGCCAGCAGTTTACGGGGGGCGAAAGGCTACACCTTC	TRBJ1-2	.	.	TRBV27
CASSQDSFSHEQFF	TGTGCCAGCAGCCAAGATAGTTTTTCCCATGAGCAGTTCTTC	TRBJ2-1	.	.	TRBV4-2
CASRGAYADTQYF	TGTGCCAGCAGGGGGGCCTACGCAGATACGCAGTATTTT	TRBJ2-3	.	.	TRBV28
CASSSRPQGAEQFF	TGTGCCAGCAGCTCCCGACCACAGGGCGCTGAGCAGTTCTTC	TRBJ2-1	.	.	TRBV11-3
CASSRAGENEQFF	TGTGCCAGCAGCCGGGCAGGGGAGAATGAGCAGTTCTTC	TRBJ2-1	.	.	TRBV9
CASSQLQGARGYTF	TGTGCCAGCAGCCAATTACAGGGGGCGCGAGGCTACACCTTC	TRBJ1-2	TRBD1	.	TRBV14
CASSLGTGGWGTGELFF	TGCGCCAGCAGCCTGGGGACAGGGGGCTGGGGCACCGGGGAGCTGTTTTTT	TRBJ2-2	TRBD1	few	TRBV5-1
CASSLIGQNEQFF	TGTGCCAGCAGTCTAATCGGACAGAATGAGCAGTTCTTC	TRBJ2-1	.	.	TRBV11-2
CASSYPRTARSYEQYF	TGTGCCAGCAGTTACCCTCGGACAGCTCGCTCCTACGAGCAGTACTTC	TRBJ2-7	.	.	TRBV6-7
CASSDRQLSGNTIYF	TGTGCCAGCAGCGACCGACAACTCTCTGGAAACACCATATATTTT	TRBJ1-3	.	.	TRBV3-1/TRBV3-2
CASSHADRGGTEAFF	TGCGCCAGCAGCCACGCCGACAGGGGTGGTACTGAAGCTTTCTTT	TRBJ1-1	TRBD1	few	TRBV4-1
CASSSIDDRGRGYTF	TGTGCCAGCAGTTCTATCGACGACAGGGGGCGAGGCTACACCTTC	TRBJ1-2	TRBD1	.	TRBV28